These 25 T cell receptor beta chains were all obtained from the same sample, sequenced in a study of beta chain features in type 1 diabetes. Study-wide results and limits: All four CD4+ subsets of Type 1 diabetes patients contained TCRB CDR3s that were moderately but significantly shorter.

Reverse transcription of all isolated RNA meant that expressed TCRB transcripts were sequenced. The table came from immunoSEQ multiplex PCR; TCRdb's copy has only in-frame clones and leaves some out. In the table there are approximately 600,000 clones, 9.5% to 15% of which are singletons. These receptors have no identified antigens. The sequenced sample consisted of naive CD4+ T cells from blood. The receptors derive from a young man with type 1 diabetes.

The chain couples TRBV9 to TRBJ1-2, with a possible D match to TRBD1 (6 bases). There are 14 residues in the CDR3. From germline, CDR1 is SGDLS and CDR2 YYNGEE. V was trimmed by 0 bases and J by 5 bases, leaving 11 bases between them. CDR3 loop: CASSVAGARYGYTF. The CDR3 DNA reads as TGTGCCAGCAGCGTAGCAGGGGCTCGTTATGGCTACACCTTC.

This clone was counted between two and nine times. J is TRBJ1-1 and V is TRBV29-1; 10 nucleotides match TRBD1. The CDR3 is 13 amino acids. V lost 6 bases, J lost 3 bases, and 4 bases stayed unmatched. The germline CDR1 and CDR2 sequences are SQVTM and ANQGSEA. CDR3 in DNA: TGCAGCGTGGGACAGGGGAGTGACACTGAAGCTTTCTTT. It specifies CSVGQGSDTEAFF.

The chain employs TRBV27 and TRBJ1-6; possible D gene TRBD1, 6 bases. V lost 0 bases and J 10 bases, leaving 10 bases between the germline ends. Germline CDR1 is MNHEY and CDR2 is SMNVEV (reference sequence). This CDR3 spans 14 amino acids. CDR3 coding DNA: TGTGCCAGCAGTTTATCAGCCGGGGGCTCACCCCTCCACTTT. Amino acids: CASSLSAGGSPLHF.

Points on this clone: The sample contains more than one DNA sequence encoding this CDR3. The V gene is TRBV2, the J gene TRBJ1-2; 7 positions match TRBD1. Per the germline V gene, CDR1 is SNHLY and CDR2 is FYNNEI. With V trimmed by 4 bases and J by 2 bases, 4 bases remained unmatched. The CDR3 consists of 14 residues. CDR3 nucleotide sequence: TGTGCCAGCAGTGGACAGGGAGGGAACTATGGCTACACCTTC. Amino acids: CASSGQGGNYGYTF.

This clone was recorded a few times. Written as DNA, the CDR3 is TGTGCCAGCAAACTGAATAGCAATCAGCCCCAGCATTTT. Its translation: CASKLNSNQPQHF. V usage is TRBV6-1 and J usage is TRBJ1-5; no reliable D call. From germline, CDR1 is MNHNS and CDR2 SASEGT. The CDR3 runs to 13 residues. Trimming left V 7 bases short and J 0 bases short, with 7 bases between.

V usage is TRBV27 and J usage is TRBJ1-2; TRBD1 matches at 7 bases. In germline, CDR1 is MNHEY, CDR2 SMNVEV (reference sequence). The V segment lost 5 bases and the J segment 0 bases; nucleotides outside the gene matches: 3. This CDR3 is 14 amino acids long. The CDR3 DNA reads TGTGCCAGCAGTCGCGACAGGGCTAACTATGGCTACACCTTC. The encoded protein is CASSRDRANYGYTF.

The rearrangement uses TRBV25-1 and TRBJ2-4; D call uncertain. Germline CDR1 MGHDK, CDR2 SYGVNS. The V and J ends lost 3 bases and 7 bases respectively, with 16 bases between them. The CDR3 has 15 residues. The CDR3 DNA reads as TGTGCCAGCAGTGATCCGGGCTCGTCTGGGAACATTCAGTACTTC. It translates to CASSDPGSSGNIQYF.

This clone was counted only a few times. The chain recombines TRBV7-2 with TRBJ2-7, with 9 positions matching TRBD1. V was pared by 3 bases and J by 1 base, with 4 bases of the junction left unmatched. Germline V gene lookup returns CDR1 SGHTA and CDR2 FQGNSA. The CDR3 covers 15 residues. The DNA of the CDR3 is TGTGCCAGCAGCTTTAGGACAGGGGCATCCTACGAGCAGTACTTC. Translation: CASSFRTGASYEQYF.

The DNA of the CDR3 is TGTGCCAGCTCGCCGGACAGGGGGCAGCCCCAGCATTTT. Its protein is CASSPDRGQPQHF. The gene calls are TRBV18 and TRBJ1-5; 10 bases are a match to TRBD1. The CDR3 has 13 amino acids. The germline CDR1 and CDR2 sequences are KGHSH and LQKENI. V lost 6 bases and J lost 7; bases outside the gene matches: 3.

This chain connects TRBV14 to TRBJ1-2; D perhaps matches TRBD1 (6 bases). The CDR3 contains 14 residues. The germline CDR1 and CDR2 sequences are SGHDN and FVKESK. The V end lost 4 bases, the J end lost 2 bases, and 11 bases lay between the germline ends. CDR3 in DNA: TGTGCCAGCAGCCGGACAGTTCTGAACTATGGCTACACCTTC. Its protein is CASSRTVLNYGYTF. Based on the CDR3 plus reference TRBV14 and TRBJ1-2, the full variable domain is EAGVTQFPSHSVIEKGQTVTLRCDPISGHDNLYWYRRVMGKEIKFLLHFVKESKQDESGMPNNRFLAERTGGTYSTLKVQPAELEDSGVYFCASSRTVLNYGYTFGSGTRLTVV.

The CDR3 sequence is CASSEAADRGDTQYF. Written as DNA, the CDR3 is TGTGCCAGCAGTGAAGCGGCGGACCGGGGGGATACGCAGTATTTT. V and J are TRBV6-1 and TRBJ2-3; a possible D gene is TRBD2 (6 bases). This CDR3 contains 15 residues. The V gene's germline CDR1 is MNHNS and CDR2 SASEGT. With 0 bases removed from V and 6 bases from J, the gap between germline ends came to 13 bases.

The chain has TRBV29-1 and TRBJ1-5, with unresolved D. CDR1 and CDR2 (germline): SQVTM, ANQGSEA. The CDR3 contains 14 residues. V lost 2 bases and J lost 0, with 8 bases in between. The CDR3 reads CSVEIRDSNQPQHF. The CDR3 DNA reads TGCAGCGTTGAAATCAGAGATAGCAATCAGCCCCAGCATTTT.

This clone was recorded a few times. J is TRBJ1-6 and V is TRBV10-3; 8 bases are a match to TRBD1. Germline-derived CDR1 and CDR2 are ENHRY and SYGVKD. This CDR3 comprises 17 residues. Trimming took 6 bases from V and 7 from J; bases not matched to a gene: 14. CDR3 sequence: CAIRRKPDRVGNSPLHF. The CDR3, as DNA: TGTGCCATCAGACGAAAACCGGACAGGGTTGGGAATTCACCCCTCCACTTT.

This clone turned up a few times. This chain uses TRBV9 with TRBJ1-5; no clear D gene. CDR1 SGDLS and CDR2 YYNGEE come from the germline V gene. The CDR3 is 15 residues long. V was pared by 0 bases and J by 3 bases, with 10 bases between. The CDR3 sequence is CASSVGEGVNQPQHF. CDR3 sequence (DNA): TGTGCCAGCAGCGTAGGAGAAGGCGTCAATCAGCCCCAGCATTTT.

The V and J genes are TRBV5-1 and TRBJ2-3; D unclear. The V end lost 5 bases, the J end lost 6 bases, and 7 bases lay between the germline ends. Germline V gene lookup returns CDR1 SGHRS and CDR2 YFSETQ. The CDR3 is made up of 11 amino acids. In nucleotides, the CDR3 is TGCGCCAGCAGGCTATCTGATACGCAGTATTTT. This translates into CASRLSDTQYF.

The genes are TRBV7-2 and TRBJ2-7; 9 bases map to TRBD1. Losses at the gene ends were 5 bases for V and 6 bases for J; bases not matched to a gene: 11. The CDR3 has 15 residues. Germline V lookup: CDR1 SGHTA, CDR2 FQGNSA. Written as DNA, the CDR3 is TGTGCCAGCAGCCGAATTCGGGACAGGGCCCCCGAGCAGTACTTC. This codes for CASSRIRDRAPEQYF.

Only a few counts were recorded for this clone. The rearrangement links TRBV9 to TRBJ2-2; 7 bases align to TRBD2. The V and J ends lost 10 bases and 8 bases, in that order; junction bases with no gene match: 14. The germline V gene has CDR1 SGDLS and CDR2 YYNGEE. The CDR3 extends over 14 amino acids. CDR3 nucleotide sequence: TGTGCCTTCCTCTCGGGGAGGGCGTTGGGGGAGCTGTTTTTT. Translating gives CAFLSGRALGELFF.

This chain connects TRBV21-1 to TRBJ2-7; TRBD1, the table's D call, lacks a check against the DNA. TRBV21-1 is given as a pseudogene. The CDR3 length is 16 residues. CDR3 nucleotide sequence: TGTGCCAGCAGCGCTCGACATACAGGGGGCCGCTACGAGCAGTACTTC. Translated: CASSARHTGGRYEQYF.

The chain is built from TRBV29-1 and TRBJ2-7, with 10 positions matching TRBD1. J was trimmed by 5 bases and V by 6 bases; bases with no gene match: 10. The CDR3 has 14 residues. Germline values: CDR1 SQVTM, CDR2 ANQGSEA. DNA for the CDR3: TGCAGCGTCCTAGTTACGACAGGGGGCAACGAGCAGTACTTC. It codes for CSVLVTTGGNEQYF.

This clone has more than one count but fewer than ten. The chain combines TRBV7-2 with TRBJ2-1; D may correspond to TRBD1 or TRBD2 (5 bases each). V gave up 5 bases and J gave up 5 bases, with 19 bases separating them. Germline V gene lookup returns CDR1 SGHTA and CDR2 FQGNSA. The CDR3 is 16 residues long. CDR3 sequence reads: CASSLSGTETHNEQFF. CDR3 DNA: TGTGCCAGCAGCCTTTCCGGGACCGAGACGCACAATGAGCAGTTCTTC. Filled out from reference TRBV7-2 and TRBJ2-1, the complete variable domain reads GAGVSQSPSNKVTEKGKDVELRCDPISGHTALYWYRQSLGQGLEFLIYFQGNSAPDKSGLPSDRFSAERTGGSVSTLTIQRTQQEDSAVYLCASSLSGTETHNEQFFGPGTRLTVL.

The V and J genes are TRBV11-2 and TRBJ2-7, with D hard to call. Trimming pared 3 bases from V and 4 bases from J, leaving 10 bases between. There are 13 residues in the CDR3. Germline CDR1 is SGHAT and CDR2 is FQNNGV. CDR3 bases: TGTGCCAGCAGCTTTGACCCCCAGTACGAGCAGTACTTC. This gives the protein CASSFDPQYEQYF.

J is TRBJ1-1 and V is TRBV11-2; maybe TRBD1 (5 bases). Per germline, CDR1 SGHAT and CDR2 FQNNGV. With 3 bases removed from V and 3 bases from J, the gap between germline ends came to 8 bases. The CDR3 is made up of 13 amino acids. In DNA form, the CDR3 reads TGTGCCAGCAGCTTTCAAGGGGACACTGAAGCTTTCTTT. Translated: CASSFQGDTEAFF.

This clone has more than one count but fewer than ten. The CDR3 coding sequence is TGCGCCAGCAGCTTAAAGACTGGTGCTGATGGAAACACCATATATTTT. It specifies CASSLKTGADGNTIYF. The V gene is TRBV4-3, the J gene TRBJ1-3; D is unclear. This CDR3 has 16 amino acids. V lost 5 bases, J lost 3 bases, and 17 bases lay in between. The V gene's germline CDR1 is LGHNA and CDR2 YSLEER.

The chain combines TRBV9 with TRBJ2-2; D possibly uses TRBD1 or TRBD2 (7 bases each). V dropped 7 bases and J dropped 7 bases, with 23 bases sitting between them. The CDR3 covers 16 residues. CDR1 is SGDLS, CDR2 YYNGEE, per germline. CDR3 region: CASRGRAQGRVGELFF. CDR3 nucleotide sequence: TGTGCCAGCCGTGGACGGGCACAGGGGAGGGTCGGGGAGCTGTTTTTT.

This clone has only a few counts. CDR3 in amino acids: CASKRTGEGWLGFF. The CDR3 DNA reads TGTGCCAGCAAACGGACGGGTGAGGGGTGGTTAGGGTTCTTC. The chain joins TRBV6-5 to TRBJ2-1; D tentatively fits TRBD1 or TRBD2 (5 bases each). With 7 bases removed from V and 15 bases from J, the gap between germline ends came to 25 bases. The length of the CDR3 is 14 residues. Per germline, CDR1 MNHEY and CDR2 SVGAGI.